These T cell receptor beta chains were read from a single sample in a study of blood T cell repertoires in COVID-19. The method was immunoSEQ multiplex PCR; TCRdb's version includes in-frame clones alone and lacks a portion of them. The profile covers approximately 270,000 clones, with 88% appearing a single time and approximately 1.3% taken by the ten largest. Sequencing used peripheral blood. The origin of the receptors is a man older than 75 with acute or convalescent COVID-19. Each CDR3 is given with its conserved first and last residue. The D gene is left open where the match is weak. Size values are once, few and many counts, or a class for expanded clones, and some rows have none.

TRBJ2-5	.	TRBV7-9	.	TGTGCCAGCAGCTACAATGCCTTCGGGTTCCCAGAGACCCAGTACTTC	CASSYNAFGFPETQYF
TRBJ2-1	TRBD1	TRBV10-2	once	TGCGCCAGCAGGGGGACAGTGAGTGTGAATGAGCAGTTCTTC	CASRGTVSVNEQFF
TRBJ1-6	.	TRBV7-2	.	TGTGCCAGCAGCCCTTCTAAGACAGCGATAAATTCACCCCTCCACTTT	CASSPSKTAINSPLHF
TRBJ2-5	.	TRBV28	.	TGTGCCAGCCACCGCGGGGGCCTGATCCAAGAGACCCAGTACTTC	CASHRGGLIQETQYF
TRBJ1-2	TRBD1	TRBV5-1	.	TGCGCCAGCAGCGGGACAGGGGGTAACTATGGCTACACCTTC	CASSGTGGNYGYTF
TRBJ2-3	.	TRBV4-3	once	TGCGCCAGCAGCCAAGATTCCGGGTCCGCAGATACGCAGTATTTT	CASSQDSGSADTQYF
TRBJ2-5	.	TRBV19	.	TGTGCCAGTAGTATCGAGGAGACCCAGTACTTC	CASSIEETQYF
TRBJ1-1	.	TRBV27	.	.	CASSLPGQYNTEAFFGHEHEAFF
TRBJ2-1	.	TRBV21-1	.	TGTGCCAGCAGCAAAGAGGCTAGCGTTGGCTCCTACAATGAGCAGTTCTTC	CASSKEASVGSYNEQFF
TRBJ1-2	.	TRBV28	.	TGTGCCAGCAGTTTTCTCAGATATGGCTACACCTTC	CASSFLRYGYTF
TRBJ2-5	TRBD1	TRBV7-2	.	TGTGCCAGCAGCTTACCCACAGGGGGCCTAGAGACCCAGTACTTC	CASSLPTGGLETQYF
TRBJ2-5	TRBD2	TRBV3-1/TRBV3-2	.	TGTGCCAGCAGCCAACCCTTAGCGGGGGGCCGCCAAGAGACCCAGTACTTC	CASSQPLAGGRQETQYF
TRBJ1-5	.	TRBV6-5	once	TGTGCCAGCAGGCGGACAGTTAATAGCAATCAGCCCCAGCATTTT	CASRRTVNSNQPQHF
TRBJ1-2	.	TRBV3-1/TRBV3-2	once	TGTGCCAGCAGCCAAGTGGCAGGGCGCTATGGCTACACCTTC	CASSQVAGRYGYTF
TRBJ2-2	.	TRBV19	.	TGTGCCAGTAGTAGAGGACAAGCGAACACCGGGGAGCTGTTTTTT	CASSRGQANTGELFF
TRBJ2-3	TRBD2	TRBV19	.	TGTGCCAGTAGTATTTCCGGGAGGGCCGTTGATACGCAGTATTTT	CASSISGRAVDTQYF
TRBJ2-7	.	TRBV7-6	.	TGTGCCAGCAGCTTAGAAGGGGGGGGAGGCTACGAGCAGTACTTC	CASSLEGGGGYEQYF
TRBJ2-7	TRBD1	TRBV3-1/TRBV3-2	.	TGTGCCAGCAGCGGAGACAGGGCCCCCTACGAGCAGTACTTC	CASSGDRAPYEQYF